These 3 T cell receptor beta chains share one sample of origin, sequenced in a study of blood T cell repertoires in COVID-19. The repertoire was sequenced with immunoSEQ multiplex PCR; TCRdb's copy has only in-frame clones and lacks some. The profile covers tens of thousands of clones, with 88% appearing a single time and approximately 40% taken by the ten largest. Sequencing was performed on peripheral blood. These receptors all come from a woman in her fifties or sixties with COVID-19, enrolled during active disease.

The chain recombines TRBV19 with TRBJ2-3; D may be TRBD2 (5 bases). From germline, CDR1 is LNHDA and CDR2 SQIVND (reference sequence). The CDR3 consists of 16 residues. The V end was cut by 5 bases, the J end by 0 bases, with 15 bases between. The DNA of the CDR3 is TGTGCCAGTAGTCCATTCCTGGCGGGTAGCACAGATACGCAGTATTTT. The encoded protein is CASSPFLAGSTDTQYF.

The gene calls are TRBV4-2 and TRBJ2-3, with 9 positions matching TRBD2. Germline CDR1 is LGHNA and CDR2 is YNFKEQ. The CDR3 runs 16 residues. V dropped 2 bases and J dropped 2; count of bases not matched to a gene: 5. The CDR3 protein is CASSQIAGVFTDTQYF. CDR3 DNA: TGTGCCAGCAGCCAAATAGCGGGAGTCTTCACAGATACGCAGTATTTT.

V gene TRBV27 combines with J gene TRBJ1-2, with unresolved D. The CDR3 consists of 15 residues. V was trimmed by 6 bases and J by 4 bases, leaving 18 bases between them. Germline CDR1 MNHEY, CDR2 SMNVEV (reference sequence). The CDR3, as DNA: TGTGCCAGCAGACCATCTGGAGGCTCCCTCTATGGCTACACCTTC. Translation: CASRPSGGSLYGYTF.